The next 9 T cell receptor beta chains were all read from a single sample in a study of prognosis after radiotherapy for stage I lung cancer. TCR beta CDR3 amplification from genomic DNA was performed by two-round multiplex PCR. The authors ran first-round PCR with primers specific to each TRBV and TRBJ gene. MiXCR, run by TCRdb on the multiplex PCR reads, gives a single entry per CDR3 protein. Seen here are approximately 31,000 distinct CDR3 sequences, over 45% observed once, and the top ten hold approximately 16%. The sample consisted of PBMCs, taken before or after stereotactic body radiation therapy (not recorded which). These receptors were collected from a donor of 50 years or more with non-small cell lung cancer.

V usage is TRBV2 and J usage is TRBJ2-3; D not certain. The CDR3 has 13 residues. CDR1 and CDR2 from the germline V gene are SNHLY and FYNNEI. The ends were cut back, 5 bases at V and 8 bases at J, with 14 bases in the middle. The CDR3 DNA follows: TGTGCCAGCAGTTCGCCATTCAGGTTTACGCAGTATTTT. Protein: CASSSPFRFTQYF.

This clonotype appeared many times. The chain couples TRBV11-2 to TRBJ2-6; D is ambiguous. Germline V gives CDR1 SGHAT, CDR2 FQNNGV. There are 13 residues in the CDR3. Trimming removed 8 bases at V and 2 bases at J, with 7 bases between. CDR3 coding DNA: TGTGCCAGCTCTATAGCTGGGGCCAACGTCCTGACTTTC. Its translation: CASSIAGANVLTF.

This clonotype occurred many times. The chain employs TRBV7-2 and TRBJ2-5, with D perhaps matching TRBD2 (5 bases). Germline CDR1 SGHTA, CDR2 FQGNSA. The CDR3 runs to 16 residues. The germline V and J ends were trimmed by 4 bases and 5 bases, with 20 bases remaining between them. The CDR3 protein is CASSSAPWASGETQYF. The CDR3 DNA sequence: TGTGCCAGCAGCTCAGCACCCTGGGCCTCGGGGGAGACCCAGTACTTC. Supplemented by reference TRBV7-2 and TRBJ2-5, the full variable domain reads GAGVSQSPSNKVTEKGKDVELRCDPISGHTALYWYRQSLGQGLEFLIYFQGNSAPDKSGLPSDRFSAERTGGSVSTLTIQRTQQEDSAVYLCASSSAPWASGETQYFGPGTRLLVL.

This clonotype was seen repeatedly, ten times or more. A read error is the likely source, as a far larger clone sits one nucleotide away. The chain is built from TRBV6-1 and TRBJ2-1, with 14 bases identical to TRBD2. Unmatched junction bases numbered 11, after V lost 7 bases and J lost 9 bases. Germline CDR1 reads MNHNS; CDR2 reads SASEGT. The CDR3 has 16 residues. This CDR3 is CASIWGLAGVRSEQFF. CDR3 bases: TGTGCCAGCATTTGGGGACTAGCGGGAGTTCGTAGTGAGCAGTTCTTC.

In its sample, this clonotype was seen many times. The genes are TRBV5-4 and TRBJ2-7; D assignment may be TRBD1 or TRBD2 (5 bases each). This CDR3 contains 15 residues. Germline V gene lookup returns CDR1 SGHNT and CDR2 YYREEE (reference sequence). Trimming shortened V by 5 bases and J by 0 bases, and 15 bases separated the two germline ends. In nucleotides, the CDR3 is TGTGCCAGCAGACCTCGGGGCGGAGGCTCCTACGAGCAGTACTTC. Protein product: CASRPRGGGSYEQYF. The full variable domain, completed using reference TRBV5-4 and TRBJ2-7, is ETGVTQSPTHLIKTRGQQVTLRCSSQSGHNTVSWYQQALGQGPQFIFQYYREEENGRGNFPPRFSGLQFPNYSSELNVNALELDDSALYLCASRPRGGGSYEQYFGPGTRLTVT.

This clonotype has only one observation. The likely explanation is a read error, given a far larger clone one base away. This chain uses TRBV9 with TRBJ2-1; TRBD2 aligns across 8 bases. V was clipped by 0 bases and J by 9 bases; unmatched bases: 11. This CDR3 region has 16 residues. The germline gives CDR1 SGDLS, CDR2 YYNGEE. The CDR3 protein is CASSVGASGPTGEQFF. The CDR3, as DNA: TGTGCCAGCAGCGTAGGGGCTAGCGGGCCCACGGGTGAGCAGTTCTTC.

This clonotype is deemed medium-sized. The CDR3 loop reads CASSSPGTGKYGYTF. The CDR3 DNA follows: TGTGCCAGCAGTAGCCCGGGGACAGGGAAGTATGGCTACACCTTC. This rearrangement joins TRBV12-3 or TRBV12-4 to TRBJ1-2; 9 positions match TRBD1. V lost 5 bases, J lost 5 bases, and 9 bases stayed unmatched. The CDR3 runs to 15 residues.

As regards this clonotype: The junction differs from germline at one of its ends, possibly a read error. This rearrangement joins TRBV7-2 to TRBJ2-6; TRBD1 matches at 8 bases. Looked up from germline, CDR1 is SGHTA and CDR2 is FQGNSA. The CDR3 totals 16 residues. As DNA, the CDR3 is TGTGCCAGCAGCCCAGGGGGCGAGTGGGGGGACAACGTCCTGACTTTC. It yields the protein CASSPGGEWGDNVLTF.

At least ten counts were recorded for this clonotype. The chain has TRBV6-2 or TRBV6-3 and TRBJ2-1; TRBD2 agrees at 10 bases. The V gene end was trimmed by 4 bases and the J gene end by 4 bases; junction bases not matched to a gene: 7. The CDR3 is 16 residues long. The V gene's germline CDR1 is MNHEY and CDR2 SVGEGT. The CDR3 DNA follows: TGTGCCAGCAGTTCCCGACTAGCGGGTACGTACAATGAGCAGTTCTTC. Translated: CASSSRLAGTYNEQFF.